This T cell receptor beta chain was profiled in a study of control samples from healthy donors and cancer patients (TCRdb year 2020). Library generation was performed with the immunoSEQ multiplex PCR assay. TCRdb took over this immuneACCESS table, retaining in-frame rearrangements with V and J assigned. Such tables are incomplete; in checked studies, under half of the missing clones stem from an unresolved V gene, and the remainder is unexplained. For this sample the table gives fewer than 500,000 clones, of which around 90% were detected only once. Just under 6.5% of the sample is in the top ten clones. This clone was seen a few times. Its antigen is unknown. No qualities accompany the bases; no much larger clone lies one base away. The receptor comes from a man aged 40-50 years with head and neck cancer. Source material: PBMCs.

The CDR3 protein sequence reads: CASSPAADTQYF. The nucleotide sequence reads as follows: TGTGCCAGCAGCCCAGCGGCAGATACGCAGTATTTT. The chain is made from TRBV12-3 or TRBV12-4 and TRBJ2-3; the D gene is perhaps TRBD2, on 5 matching bases. V and J are truncated by 6 bases and 4 bases respectively, leaving an intervening sequence of 8 bases. The CDR3 has 12 amino acids, counting the end cysteine and phenylalanine. Only the CDR3 DNA stays, 36 bases, in frame from base 1.